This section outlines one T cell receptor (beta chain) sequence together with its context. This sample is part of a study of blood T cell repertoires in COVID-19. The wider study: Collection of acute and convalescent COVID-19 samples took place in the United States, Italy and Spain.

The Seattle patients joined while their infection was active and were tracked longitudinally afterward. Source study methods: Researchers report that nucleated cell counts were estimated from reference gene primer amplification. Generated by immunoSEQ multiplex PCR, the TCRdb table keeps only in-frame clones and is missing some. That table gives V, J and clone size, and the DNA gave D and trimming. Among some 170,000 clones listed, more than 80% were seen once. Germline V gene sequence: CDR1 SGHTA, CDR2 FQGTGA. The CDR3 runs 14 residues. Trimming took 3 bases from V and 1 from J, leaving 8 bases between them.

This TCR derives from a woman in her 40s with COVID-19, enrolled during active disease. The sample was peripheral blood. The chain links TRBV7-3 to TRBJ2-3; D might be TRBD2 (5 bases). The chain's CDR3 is CASSFSGGTDTQYF. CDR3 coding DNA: TGTGCCAGCAGCTTTTCCGGGGGCACAGATACGCAGTATTTT.